The clone carrying this T cell receptor (beta chain) was found many times. The antigen remains unidentified. This CDR3 has 12 amino acids. V shed 3 bases and J shed 8 bases, with 8 bases lying between them. Germline CDR1 SEHNR, CDR2 FQNEAQ (reference sequence). This record belongs to a study of T cell repertoires in cytomegalovirus infection. Study as a whole: Recently identified HLA-C-restricted CMV epitopes were used, and well-studied HLA-B-restricted CMV epitopes were used as well. Carrying CMV and the relevant HLA type showed in public TCR beta signatures.

TCRdb processed the reads anew with MiXCR; each CDR3 protein has one entry. The sample includes 300,000 or so distinct CDR3 sequences, more than 20% seen only once; the top ten take about an eighth. Whole-study results and caveats: Clonotype analysis showed dominance of the ex vivo response by HLA-C-restricted CMV-specific TCR beta clonotypes.

Material: cultured PBMCs, obtained from culture after CMV antigen stimulation. This rearrangement joins TRBV7-9 to TRBJ2-1, with a possible D match to TRBD2 (6 bases). The source is a human donor in good health (CMV status not recorded). Some clones in this sample may be carry-over from other donors' samples. The CDR3 sequence is CASSFWGDEQFF. Here the CDR3 DNA reads TGTGCCAGCAGCTTTTGGGGGGATGAGCAGTTCTTC. Full variable domain (outside the CDR3, taken from reference TRBV7-9 and TRBJ2-1): DTGVSQNPRHKITKRGQNVTFRCDPISEHNRLYWYRQTLGQGPEFLTYFQNEAQLEKSRLLSDRFSAERPKGSFSTLEIQRTEQGDSAMYLCASSFWGDEQFFGPGTRLTVL.